This is a list of T cell receptor beta chains from one sample in a study of cytomegalovirus exposure and HLA in healthy donors. Clones were sequenced by immunoSEQ multiplex PCR, and TCRdb holds only the in-frame ones, with some missing. The top ten hold 0.9% to 1.2% of the sample, which has approximately 120,000 clones, roughly three quarters seen once. The sample comprised PBMCs. The receptors shown here come from a woman aged 25 to 39 in good health and CMV-seronegative. The CDR3 runs from the conserved cysteine through the conserved F or W. Each record gives: D gene, clone size, V gene, J gene, CDR3 protein, CDR3 DNA. D genes are given only for firm matches. Size is omitted from some rows. Given values are once, few, many or a class for expanded clones.

d_call: .
clone_size: .
v_call: TRBV4-1
j_call: TRBJ1-1
cdr3_aa: CASSQAPGDVSTEAFF
cdr3_nt: TGCGCCAGCAGCCAAGCTCCAGGGGATGTCTCCACTGAAGCTTTCTTT

d_call: .
clone_size: .
v_call: TRBV11-2
j_call: TRBJ2-7
cdr3_aa: CASSLGQGLYEQYF
cdr3_nt: TGTGCCAGCAGCTTAGGGCAGGGGCTCTACGAGCAGTACTTC

d_call: .
clone_size: .
v_call: TRBV18
j_call: TRBJ2-5
cdr3_aa: CASSEQGSETQYF
cdr3_nt: TGTGCCAGCTCTGAACAGGGATCGGAGACCCAGTACTTC

d_call: TRBD2
clone_size: .
v_call: TRBV6-5
j_call: TRBJ2-1
cdr3_aa: CASSYSWTSAQHEQFF
cdr3_nt: TGTGCCAGCAGTTACTCGTGGACTAGCGCCCAGCATGAGCAGTTCTTC

d_call: .
clone_size: .
v_call: TRBV7-3
j_call: TRBJ2-7
cdr3_aa: CASSSNPDCRYEQYF
cdr3_nt: TGTGCCAGCAGCTCAAACCCGGACTGCCGCTACGAGCAGTACTTC

d_call: TRBD1
clone_size: .
v_call: TRBV9
j_call: TRBJ1-1
cdr3_aa: CASSAGDRDTEAFF
cdr3_nt: TGTGCCAGCAGCGCGGGGGACAGAGACACTGAAGCTTTCTTT

d_call: TRBD2
clone_size: .
v_call: TRBV4-1
j_call: TRBJ2-1
cdr3_aa: CASSNPLAGVYNEQFF
cdr3_nt: TGCGCCAGCAGCAATCCCTTGGCGGGAGTATACAATGAGCAGTTCTTC

d_call: TRBD1
clone_size: .
v_call: TRBV5-1
j_call: TRBJ1-4
cdr3_aa: CASSGGQVAYNEKLFF
cdr3_nt: TGCGCCAGCAGCGGCGGACAGGTCGCTTATAATGAAAAACTGTTTTTT

d_call: TRBD2
clone_size: .
v_call: TRBV29-1
j_call: TRBJ2-7
cdr3_aa: CSVWGLAVSSEQYF
cdr3_nt: TGCAGCGTTTGGGGACTAGCAGTTTCAAGCGAGCAGTACTTC

d_call: .
clone_size: .
v_call: TRBV11-2
j_call: TRBJ2-3
cdr3_aa: CASSLGPAVGTDTQYF
cdr3_nt: TGTGCCAGCAGCTTAGGACCGGCGGTTGGCACAGATACGCAGTATTTT

d_call: TRBD1
clone_size: few
v_call: TRBV14
j_call: TRBJ1-1
cdr3_aa: CASSHTRQGGAFF
cdr3_nt: TGTGCCAGCAGCCATACAAGACAGGGCGGGGCTTTCTTT

d_call: TRBD1
clone_size: .
v_call: TRBV5-1
j_call: TRBJ2-5
cdr3_aa: CASSLVPGTGGETQYF
cdr3_nt: TGCGCCAGCAGCTTGGTCCCCGGGACAGGGGGAGAGACCCAGTACTTC

d_call: .
clone_size: .
v_call: TRBV30
j_call: TRBJ2-7
cdr3_aa: CAWSVRGYEQYF
cdr3_nt: TGTGCCTGGAGTGTACGGGGTTACGAGCAGTACTTC

d_call: TRBD1
clone_size: .
v_call: TRBV27
j_call: TRBJ1-2
cdr3_aa: CASSGQEDYGYTF
cdr3_nt: TGTGCCAGCAGTGGACAGGAGGACTATGGCTACACCTTC

d_call: .
clone_size: few
v_call: TRBV2
j_call: TRBJ1-1
cdr3_aa: CASRQDRNTEAFF
cdr3_nt: TGTGCCAGCAGACAAGACAGGAACACTGAAGCTTTCTTT

d_call: TRBD1
clone_size: .
v_call: TRBV30
j_call: TRBJ1-2
cdr3_aa: CAWNRQGPYGYTF
cdr3_nt: TGTGCCTGGAACCGACAGGGACCCTATGGCTACACCTTC

d_call: .
clone_size: .
v_call: TRBV7-9
j_call: TRBJ1-5
cdr3_aa: CSSSFGEGGLQPQHF
cdr3_nt: TGTTCCAGCAGCTTCGGGGAGGGGGGCTTACAGCCCCAGCATTTT

d_call: TRBD1
clone_size: .
v_call: TRBV2
j_call: TRBJ1-2
cdr3_aa: CASRATGGAYGYTF
cdr3_nt: TGTGCCAGCAGGGCGACAGGGGGCGCTTATGGCTACACCTTC

d_call: .
clone_size: .
v_call: TRBV7-9
j_call: TRBJ2-7
cdr3_aa: CSSSLVTGYSRYEQYF
cdr3_nt: TGTTCCAGCAGCTTAGTTACGGGGTACTCAAGATACGAGCAGTACTTC

d_call: .
clone_size: .
v_call: TRBV25-1
j_call: TRBJ1-2
cdr3_aa: CASSEPGIGYGYTF
cdr3_nt: TGTGCCAGCAGTGAACCCGGGATCGGCTATGGCTACACCTTC

d_call: TRBD2
clone_size: .
v_call: TRBV5-1
j_call: TRBJ2-5
cdr3_aa: CASSAAGLAGGPRGTQYF
cdr3_nt: TGCGCCAGCAGCGCAGCGGGACTAGCGGGAGGACCGAGGGGGACCCAGTACTTC

d_call: .
clone_size: .
v_call: TRBV4-1
j_call: TRBJ2-7
cdr3_aa: CASSQVSPYYEQYF
cdr3_nt: TGCGCCAGCAGCCAAGTGTCCCCCTACTACGAGCAGTACTTC

d_call: .
clone_size: few
v_call: TRBV6-6
j_call: TRBJ2-1
cdr3_aa: CASQQNEQFF
cdr3_nt: TGTGCCAGCCAACAAAATGAGCAGTTCTTC

d_call: TRBD2
clone_size: .
v_call: TRBV19
j_call: TRBJ2-1
cdr3_aa: CASSIDWTSGRKFF
cdr3_nt: TGTGCCAGTAGTATAGATTGGACTAGCGGGAGAAAGTTCTTC

d_call: TRBD1
clone_size: once
v_call: TRBV5-6
j_call: TRBJ1-1
cdr3_aa: CASSDTGANTEAFF
cdr3_nt: TGTGCCAGCAGTGATACAGGGGCGAACACTGAAGCTTTCTTT

d_call: TRBD1
clone_size: few
v_call: TRBV19
j_call: TRBJ1-6
cdr3_aa: CASSGTGNSPGNSPLHF
cdr3_nt: TGTGCCAGTAGTGGGACAGGGAACTCCCCGGGGAATTCACCCCTCCACTTT

d_call: TRBD2
clone_size: .
v_call: TRBV14
j_call: TRBJ2-7
cdr3_aa: CASSPVHLAGGYEQYF
cdr3_nt: TGTGCCAGCAGCCCGGTACATTTAGCGGGAGGATACGAGCAGTACTTC

d_call: .
clone_size: .
v_call: TRBV18
j_call: TRBJ2-5
cdr3_aa: CASSPLAQETQYF
cdr3_nt: TGTGCCAGCTCACCACTGGCCCAAGAGACCCAGTACTTC

d_call: .
clone_size: .
v_call: TRBV29-1
j_call: TRBJ1-1
cdr3_aa: CSVVRREVKTEAFF
cdr3_nt: TGCAGCGTTGTACGGAGGGAGGTGAAGACTGAAGCTTTCTTT

d_call: TRBD1
clone_size: .
v_call: TRBV2
j_call: TRBJ1-6
cdr3_aa: CASVGDGTVLSPLHF
cdr3_nt: TGTGCCAGCGTGGGAGACGGGACAGTTCTTTCACCCCTCCACTTT

d_call: TRBD2
clone_size: .
v_call: TRBV4-2
j_call: TRBJ2-7
cdr3_aa: CASSQVRGGSSYEQYF
cdr3_nt: TGTGCCAGCAGCCAAGTGAGGGGAGGGAGCTCCTACGAGCAGTACTTC